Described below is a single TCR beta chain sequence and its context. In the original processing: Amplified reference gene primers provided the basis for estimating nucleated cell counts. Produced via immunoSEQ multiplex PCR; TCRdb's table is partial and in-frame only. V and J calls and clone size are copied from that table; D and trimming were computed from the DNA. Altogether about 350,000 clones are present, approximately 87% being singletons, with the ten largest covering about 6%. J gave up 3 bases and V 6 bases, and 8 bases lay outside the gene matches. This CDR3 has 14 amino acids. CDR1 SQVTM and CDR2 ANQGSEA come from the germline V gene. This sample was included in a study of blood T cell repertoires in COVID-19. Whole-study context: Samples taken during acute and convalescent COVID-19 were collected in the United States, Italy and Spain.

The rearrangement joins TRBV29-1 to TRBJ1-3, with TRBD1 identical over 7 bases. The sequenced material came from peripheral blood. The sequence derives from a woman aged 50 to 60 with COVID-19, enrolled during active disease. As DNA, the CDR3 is TGCAGCGTCTACCATCGACAGGGTGGAAACACCATATATTTT. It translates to CSVYHRQGGNTIYF.